This is a list of T cell receptor beta chains from one sample in a study of CD4+ T cells in melanoma. TCRdb keeps only in-frame clones here, not all; method: immunoSEQ multiplex PCR. The sample includes about 21,000 clones, more than 70% of them seen just once. The receptors stem from a human donor with melanoma. The CDR3 runs from the conserved cysteine through the conserved F or W. A D gene is named only where the DNA matches it firmly. Not all rows give a size; the values are once, few, many and, for expanded clones, a class.

d_call: TRBD1
j_call: TRBJ2-7
clone_size: -
v_call: TRBV19
cdr3_aa: CASSSTRGISSYEQYF
cdr3_nt: TGTGCCAGTAGTAGCACCAGGGGGATCAGTTCCTACGAGCAGTACTTC

d_call: -
j_call: TRBJ2-3
clone_size: few
v_call: TRBV29-1
cdr3_aa: CSVVSRSLGDTQYF
cdr3_nt: TGCAGCGTTGTCAGTCGGAGCCTCGGGGATACGCAGTATTTT

d_call: -
j_call: TRBJ1-6
clone_size: -
v_call: TRBV27
cdr3_aa: CASSLDPGRQYNSPLHF
cdr3_nt: TGTGCCAGCAGTTTAGACCCCGGGAGGCAGTATAATTCACCCCTCCACTTT

d_call: TRBD1
j_call: TRBJ2-1
clone_size: -
v_call: TRBV15
cdr3_aa: CATSTQGASGNEQFF
cdr3_nt: TGTGCCACCAGCACTCAGGGGGCCTCTGGTAATGAGCAGTTCTTC

d_call: -
j_call: TRBJ2-1
clone_size: -
v_call: TRBV30
cdr3_aa: CAWRGESSYNEQFF
cdr3_nt: TGTGCCTGGAGGGGGGAGAGCTCCTACAATGAGCAGTTCTTC

d_call: -
j_call: TRBJ2-5
clone_size: -
v_call: TRBV7-8
cdr3_aa: CASSAAEGETQYF
cdr3_nt: TGTGCCAGCAGCGCTGCCGAGGGAGAGACCCAGTACTTC

d_call: TRBD1
j_call: TRBJ2-5
clone_size: -
v_call: TRBV18
cdr3_aa: CASSRGAGQGERKTQYF
cdr3_nt: TGTGCCAGCTCACGTGGGGCGGGACAGGGAGAAAGAAAGACTCAGTACTTC

d_call: -
j_call: TRBJ2-2
clone_size: -
v_call: TRBV7-6
cdr3_aa: CASSLGQGTVGELFF
cdr3_nt: TGTGCCAGCAGCTTAGGGCAGGGGACTGTAGGGGAGCTGTTTTTT

d_call: -
j_call: TRBJ1-1
clone_size: -
v_call: TRBV29-1
cdr3_aa: CSVRDKGLVVTEAFF
cdr3_nt: TGCAGCGTCCGGGACAAGGGACTTGTGGTTACTGAAGCTTTCTTT

d_call: -
j_call: TRBJ2-7
clone_size: -
v_call: TRBV5-6
cdr3_aa: CASSWGSGSPYEQYF
cdr3_nt: TGTGCCAGCAGCTGGGGGTCAGGGTCCCCCTACGAGCAGTACTTC

d_call: -
j_call: TRBJ2-7
clone_size: -
v_call: TRBV7-3
cdr3_aa: CASSSRRRTKRFTEQYF
cdr3_nt: TGTGCCAGCAGCTCCCGGAGGCGGACAAAACGATTTACCGAGCAGTACTTC

d_call: -
j_call: TRBJ1-1
clone_size: few
v_call: TRBV7-8
cdr3_aa: CASSPFDFPEMTTEAFF
cdr3_nt: TGTGCCAGCAGCCCCTTCGACTTCCCCGAGATGACCACTGAAGCTTTCTTT

d_call: TRBD2
j_call: TRBJ2-1
clone_size: -
v_call: TRBV5-1
cdr3_aa: CASSLVGGLNEQFF
cdr3_nt: TGCGCCAGCAGCTTGGTGGGGGGGTTGAATGAGCAGTTCTTC